The sequence of this TCR beta chain was determined in a study of T cell clonality in common variable immunodeficiency. Study conclusions and caveats: CVID subjects shared fewer TCRbeta clones than healthy controls did. Reportedly, TCR beta sequences from common variable immunodeficiency showed fewer deletions and N-nucleotide insertions.

Aged about 9 to 70 years, CVID subjects averaged about 42 years old. CVID subjects had received replacement immunoglobulin for at least one year. Blood samples were heparinized, roughly 5 to 8.5 ml per donor. Here immunoSEQ multiplex PCR was the method, and the copy in TCRdb shows in-frame clones only, minus some. This sample comprises about 34,000 clones, none seen once only. The sample holds many counts of this clone. Its antigen is unknown. The CDR3 end is not reached by the read, which stops 3 residues before it; the germline J gene fills it in. V was shortened by 6 bases and J by 9 bases, with 13 bases between the two germline ends. The germline CDR1 and CDR2 sequences are SGHRS and YFSETQ. The CDR3 spans 12 residues.

Sequencing was carried out using peripheral blood mononuclear cells. This chain joins TRBV5-1 and TRBJ2-1; TRBD2 is a possible D gene (7 bases). The sequence came from a human donor with common variable immunodeficiency. The CDR3 DNA, read in part, is TGCGCCAGCACCCAGGGGAGGGGTGAG. Translated, it gives CASTQGRGE. The full CDR3 protein reads CASTQGRGEQFF.